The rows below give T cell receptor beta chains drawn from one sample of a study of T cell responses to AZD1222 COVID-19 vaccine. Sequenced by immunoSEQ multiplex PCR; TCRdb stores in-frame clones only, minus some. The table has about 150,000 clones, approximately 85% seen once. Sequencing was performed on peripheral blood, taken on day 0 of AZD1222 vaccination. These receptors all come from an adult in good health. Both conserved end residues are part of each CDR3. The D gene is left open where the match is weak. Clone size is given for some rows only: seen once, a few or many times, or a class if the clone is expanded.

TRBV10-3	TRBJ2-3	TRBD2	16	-	CAISEGSGRSTDTQYF	TGTGCCATCAGTGAGGGAAGCGGGAGGAGCACAGATACGCAGTATTTT
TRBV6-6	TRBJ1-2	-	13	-	CASSYSGTASYTF	TGTGCCAGCAGTTACTCCGGGACCGCCAGCTACACCTTC
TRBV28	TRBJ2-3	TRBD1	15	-	CASRLQGAGGDTQYF	TGTGCCAGCAGGCTACAGGGGGCCGGGGGAGATACGCAGTATTTT
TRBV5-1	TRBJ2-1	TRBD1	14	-	CASSSGTGGNEQFF	TGCGCCAGCAGCTCCGGGACAGGGGGAAATGAGCAGTTCTTC
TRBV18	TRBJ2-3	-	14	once	CASSPFQRGDTQYF	TGTGCCAGCTCACCTTTCCAAAGGGGAGATACGCAGTATTTT
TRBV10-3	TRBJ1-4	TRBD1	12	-	CATGQENEKLFF	TGTGCCACCGGACAGGAGAATGAAAAACTGTTTTTT
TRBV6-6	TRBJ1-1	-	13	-	CASSYSVNTEAFF	TGTGCCAGCAGTTACTCAGTGAACACTGAAGCTTTCTTT
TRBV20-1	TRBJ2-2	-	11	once	CSAFNTGELFF	TGCAGTGCCTTTAACACCGGGGAGCTGTTTTTT
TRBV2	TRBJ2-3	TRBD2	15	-	CASRIAGGPTDTQYF	TGTGCCAGCAGGATAGCGGGAGGGCCCACAGATACGCAGTATTTT
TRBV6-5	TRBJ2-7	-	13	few	CASSSTGPGEQYF	TGTGCCAGCAGTTCTACCGGTCCGGGCGAGCAGTACTTC
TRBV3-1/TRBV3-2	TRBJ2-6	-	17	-	CASSQAVGTSGANVLTF	TGTGCCAGCAGCCAAGCCGTTGGGACTTCTGGGGCCAACGTCCTGACTTTC
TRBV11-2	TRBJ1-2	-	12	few	CASSLEVYGYTF	TGTGCCAGCAGCTTAGAGGTCTATGGCTACACCTTC
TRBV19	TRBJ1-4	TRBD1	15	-	CASSSVFGTVEKLFF	TGTGCCAGTAGTAGCGTCTTCGGGACAGTTGAAAAACTGTTTTTT
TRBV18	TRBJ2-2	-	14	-	CASSGGADAGELFF	TGTGCCAGCTCAGGGGGCGCCGATGCCGGGGAGCTGTTTTTT
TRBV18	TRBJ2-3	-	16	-	CASSPLLREVADTQYF	TGTGCCAGCTCACCACTTTTGAGGGAGGTCGCAGATACGCAGTATTTT
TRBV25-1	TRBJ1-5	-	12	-	CASSEGGPLQHF	TGTGCCAGCAGTGAAGGAGGGCCACTCCAGCATTTT
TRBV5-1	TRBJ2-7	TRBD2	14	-	CASTLSLGGDAPRF	TGCGCCAGCACCCTCTCCCTGGGGGGGGACGCCCCCCGCTTC
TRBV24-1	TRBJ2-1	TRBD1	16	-	CATSDGTGGLYNEQFF	TGTGCCACCAGTGATGGGACAGGGGGCCTCTACAATGAGCAGTTCTTC
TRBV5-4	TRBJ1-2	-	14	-	CASSPGLGTSGYTF	TGTGCCAGCAGTCCCGGCCTCGGGACTAGTGGCTACACCTTC
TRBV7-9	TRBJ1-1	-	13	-	CASSFGSVFEAFF	TGTGCCAGCAGCTTCGGATCGGTTTTCGAAGCTTTCTTT
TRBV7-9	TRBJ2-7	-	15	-	CASTPGAGTPYEQYF	TGTGCCAGCACCCCGGGGGCCGGGACCCCTTACGAGCAGTACTTC
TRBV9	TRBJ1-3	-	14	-	CASSAAGSMDTIYF	TGTGCCAGCAGCGCCGCGGGGAGTATGGACACCATATATTTT
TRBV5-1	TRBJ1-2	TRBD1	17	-	CASSAEGTGGFGIGYTF	TGCGCCAGCAGCGCTGAGGGGACAGGGGGCTTCGGGATAGGCTACACCTTC
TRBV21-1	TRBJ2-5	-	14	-	CASSSIMPRETQYF	TGTGCCAGCAGCTCTATCATGCCACGAGAGACCCAGTACTTC
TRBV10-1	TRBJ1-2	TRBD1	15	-	CASSDGTGGTRGYTF	TGCGCCAGCAGTGACGGGACAGGGGGAACGAGAGGCTACACCTTC
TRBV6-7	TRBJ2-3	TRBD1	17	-	CASSYPPPGQNTDTQYF	TGTGCCAGCAGTTACCCGCCCCCGGGACAGAACACAGATACGCAGTATTTT
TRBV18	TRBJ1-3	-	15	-	CASSPLTGAGNTIYF	TGTGCCAGCTCACCACTGACCGGGGCTGGAAACACCATATATTTT
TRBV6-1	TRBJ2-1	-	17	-	CASSERPAPPSYNEQFF	TGTGCCAGCAGTGAACGGCCAGCACCTCCCTCCTACAATGAGCAGTTCTTC
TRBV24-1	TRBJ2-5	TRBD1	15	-	CATSDSRGSAETQYF	TGTGCCACCAGTGATTCCAGGGGGTCGGCAGAGACCCAGTACTTC
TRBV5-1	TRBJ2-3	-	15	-	CASSSAGLSTDTQYF	TGCGCCAGCAGCTCCGCAGGACTGAGCACAGATACGCAGTATTTT
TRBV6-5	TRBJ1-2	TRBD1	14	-	CASSYQDRLAFYTF	TGTGCCAGCAGTTACCAGGACAGGTTGGCCTTCTACACCTTC
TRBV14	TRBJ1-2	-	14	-	CASSQGTGIGGYTF	TGTGCCAGCAGCCAAGGAACAGGGATCGGTGGCTACACCTTC
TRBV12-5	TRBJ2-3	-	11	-	CASGLWDTQYF	TGTGCTAGTGGTTTGTGGGATACGCAGTATTTT
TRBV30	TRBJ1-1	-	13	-	CAWSFYGKGGAFF	TGTGCCTGGAGTTTCTACGGCAAGGGCGGAGCTTTCTTT
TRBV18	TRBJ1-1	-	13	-	CASSPTGPPEAFF	TGTGCCAGCTCACCCACGGGACCCCCTGAAGCTTTCTTT
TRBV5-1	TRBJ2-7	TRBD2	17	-	CASSLEPTGLAAYEQYF	TGCGCCAGCAGCTTGGAGCCGACGGGACTAGCGGCCTACGAGCAGTACTTC
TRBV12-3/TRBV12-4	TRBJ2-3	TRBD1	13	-	CASSLDRGDTQYF	TGTGCCAGCAGTTTGGACAGGGGGGATACGCAGTATTTT
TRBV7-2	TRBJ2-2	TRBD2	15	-	CASSLGTRDTGELFF	TGTGCCAGCAGCTTAGGGACTAGGGACACCGGGGAGCTGTTTTTT
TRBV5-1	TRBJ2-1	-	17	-	CASSPLWGDNSYNEQFF	TGCGCCAGCAGCCCCCTATGGGGGGACAACTCCTACAATGAGCAGTTCTTC
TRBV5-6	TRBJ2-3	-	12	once	CASSPGPPTQYF	TGTGCCAGCAGCCCCGGGCCCCCTACGCAGTATTTT
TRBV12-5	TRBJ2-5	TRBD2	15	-	CASSWTSGREETQYF	TGTGCTAGTTCATGGACTAGCGGGAGAGAAGAGACCCAGTACTTC
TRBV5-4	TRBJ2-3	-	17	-	CASSLDRSTLRTDTQYF	TGTGCCAGCAGCTTGGACAGATCCACTTTACGGACAGATACGCAGTATTTT
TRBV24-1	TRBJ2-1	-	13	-	CATSQSSYNEQFF	TGTGCCACCTCTCAGAGCTCCTACAATGAGCAGTTCTTC
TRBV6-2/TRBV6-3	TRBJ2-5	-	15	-	CASSDGQRTQETQYF	TGTGCCAGCAGTGATGGACAGAGAACCCAAGAGACCCAGTACTTC
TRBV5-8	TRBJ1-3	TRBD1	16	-	CATTHEQGTLGNTIYF	TGTGCCACTACCCACGAACAGGGGACTCTGGGAAACACCATATATTTT
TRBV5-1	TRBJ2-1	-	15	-	CASSSGGQNLNEQFF	TGCGCCAGCAGCTCAGGAGGGCAGAACCTCAATGAGCAGTTCTTC
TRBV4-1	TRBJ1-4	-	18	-	CASSQDRGEGLGNEKLFF	TGCGCCAGCAGCCAAGATCGAGGGGAAGGGCTTGGTAATGAAAAACTGTTTTTT
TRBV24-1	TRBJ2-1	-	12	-	CATSDFGNEQFF	TGTGCCACCAGTGATTTCGGGAATGAGCAGTTCTTC
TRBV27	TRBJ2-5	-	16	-	CASSSWAGAGQETQYF	TGTGCCAGCAGTTCTTGGGCGGGGGCTGGCCAAGAGACCCAGTACTTC
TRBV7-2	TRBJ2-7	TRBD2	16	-	CASSQGIASGSYEQYF	TGTGCCAGCAGCCAGGGGATCGCTAGCGGGAGCTACGAGCAGTACTTC
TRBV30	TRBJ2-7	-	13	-	CAWNPGGPYEQYF	TGTGCCTGGAACCCGGGCGGTCCATACGAGCAGTACTTC
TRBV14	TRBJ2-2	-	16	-	CASSPTGAGASGELFF	TGTGCCAGCAGCCCAACAGGAGCAGGCGCCTCCGGGGAGCTGTTTTTT
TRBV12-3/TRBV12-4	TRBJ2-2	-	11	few	CASSNTGELFF	TGTGCCAGCAGCAACACCGGGGAGCTGTTTTTT
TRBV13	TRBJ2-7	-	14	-	CASSLRRTTDEQYF	TGTGCCAGCAGCTTACGCAGGACCACGGACGAGCAGTACTTC
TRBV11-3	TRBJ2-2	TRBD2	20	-	CASSLGAGTSGGANTGELFF	TGTGCCAGCAGCTTAGGCGCCGGGACTAGCGGGGGTGCGAACACCGGGGAGCTGTTTTTT